The 11 T cell receptor beta chains reported below all come from one sample, sequenced in a study of beta chain features in type 1 diabetes. Study-level findings and limits: Type 1 diabetes patients showed a moderate but significant shortening of TCRB CDR3s in all four CD4+ subsets.

Expressed TCRB transcripts got sequenced, as all isolated RNA was reverse transcribed. Repertoires were generated with immunoSEQ multiplex PCR, while TCRdb's copy carries only in-frame clones and drops some. The table lists a few hundred thousand clones, less than 30% of them singletons, with 0.012% in the top ten. Their cognate antigens are unknown. Source material: naive CD4+ T cells from blood. All receptors derive from a woman in her twenties or thirties with type 1 diabetes.

This clone was seen a handful of times. V usage is TRBV2 and J usage is TRBJ2-2, with D uncertain. CDR1 and CDR2 from the germline V gene are SNHLY and FYNNEI. The V and J ends lost 6 bases and 6 bases respectively, with 14 bases between them. This CDR3 is 14 amino acids long. This chain's CDR3 is CASSPRSHAGELFF. The CDR3 nucleotides are TGTGCCAGCAGCCCTCGGAGTCACGCCGGGGAGCTGTTTTTT.

The CDR3 spells CASSSDTGTGGFEAFF. As DNA, the CDR3 is TGTGCCAGCAGTTCCGATACCGGGACAGGAGGTTTTGAAGCTTTCTTT. This chain connects TRBV6-6 to TRBJ1-1; TRBD1 aligns across 8 bases. The CDR3 covers 16 residues. Per the germline V gene, CDR1 is MNHNY and CDR2 is SVGAGI (reference sequence). V gave up 4 bases and J gave up 7 bases; unmatched junction bases: 14.

This clone was observed a few times. The genes are TRBV5-4 and TRBJ1-1; D gene unclear. Germline-derived CDR1 and CDR2 are SGHNT and YYREEE (reference sequence). This CDR3 has 16 amino acids. V was cut by 4 bases and J by 1 base, with 17 bases left in between. The CDR3 loop reads CASSTPTAGRNTEAFF. The CDR3 nucleotides are TGTGCCAGCAGCACGCCGACCGCTGGGAGGAACACTGAAGCTTTCTTT.

This clone has a handful of counts. The V and J genes are TRBV30 and TRBJ2-6; 7 nucleotides align to TRBD1. This CDR3 is built from 13 residues. Germline V lookup: CDR1 GTSNPN, CDR2 SVGIG (reference sequence). The J segment lost 4 bases and the V segment lost 6 bases, leaving 3 bases of the junction unmatched. The CDR3 reads CACGTAGANVLTF. The CDR3 bases are TGTGCCTGCGGGACAGCCGGGGCCAACGTCCTGACTTTC.

The chain employs TRBV29-1 and TRBJ1-1; D perhaps matches TRBD1 (6 bases). The CDR3 covers 13 residues. V lost 4 bases and J lost 4, with 13 bases in between. Germline V lookup: CDR1 SQVTM, CDR2 ANQGSEA. In nucleotides, the CDR3 is TGCAGCGTTGCGGAAGTAGGGGGCACTGAAGCTTTCTTT. Translation gives CSVAEVGGTEAFF.

In this sample, this clone turned up a few times. The V gene is TRBV7-3, the J gene TRBJ2-7; D might be TRBD1 (6 bases). The CDR3 contains 17 residues. V was clipped by 1 base and J by 2 bases, with 18 bases between them. Germline loops: CDR1 SGHTA, CDR2 FQGTGA. This chain's CDR3 is CASSLKSGPGVAYEQYF. In DNA form, the CDR3 reads TGTGCCAGCAGCTTAAAGTCGGGGCCAGGGGTGGCCTACGAGCAGTACTTC.

This clone was seen a handful of times. Other DNA variants within this sample encode the same CDR3. The chain links TRBV28 to TRBJ2-1; TRBD2 matches 7 bases. Germline values: CDR1 MDHEN, CDR2 SYDVKM. Germline trimming cut 4 bases from V and 3 bases from J; bases unmatched to any gene: 0. The CDR3 is 13 amino acids. CDR3 in amino acids: CASSSGGYNEQFF. CDR3 sequence (DNA): TGTGCCAGCAGTTCGGGGGGCTACAATGAGCAGTTCTTC.

Remarks on this clone: Different DNA sequences within this sample yield the same CDR3. V and J are TRBV7-3 and TRBJ1-1, with unresolved D. Trimming removed 2 bases at V and 0 bases at J, with 7 bases between. This CDR3 is 14 amino acids long. Germline CDR1 and CDR2: SGHTA and FQGTGA. CDR3 region: CASSLGQMNTEAFF. CDR3 coding DNA: TGTGCCAGCAGCTTAGGGCAGATGAACACTGAAGCTTTCTTT. The variable domain in full, completed from reference TRBV7-3 and TRBJ1-1, reads GAGVSQTPSNKVTEKGKYVELRCDPISGHTALYWYRQSLGQGPEFLIYFQGTGAADDSGLPNDRFFAVRPEGSVSTLKIQRTERGDSAVYLCASSLGQMNTEAFFGQGTRLTVV.

This clone appeared a few times. The gene calls are TRBV10-3 and TRBJ1-1; D call uncertain. With 4 bases removed from V and 3 bases from J, the gap between germline ends came to 12 bases. The germline CDR1 and CDR2 sequences are ENHRY and SYGVKD. This CDR3 region has 14 residues. As DNA, the CDR3 is TGTGCCATCAGTGCCTCGGAGGGAGACACTGAAGCTTTCTTT. Translated, it gives CAISASEGDTEAFF.

The CDR3 sequence is CASSASYEQYF. The CDR3 nucleotides are TGTGCCAGCAGCGCTAGCTACGAGCAGTACTTC. The gene calls are TRBV11-2 and TRBJ2-7; D unclear. This CDR3 contains 11 residues. V shed 5 bases and J shed 3 bases, with 5 bases lying between them. CDR1 is SGHAT and CDR2 is FQNNGV in the germline V gene. Drawing the rest from reference TRBV11-2 and TRBJ2-7, the complete variable domain is EAGVAQSPRYKIIEKRQSVAFWCNPISGHATLYWYQQILGQGPKLLIQFQNNGVVDDSQLPKDRFSAERLKGVDSTLKIQPAKLEDSAVYLCASSASYEQYFGPGTRLTVT.

A few counts support this clone. The genes are TRBV7-8 and TRBJ2-5; TRBD1 agrees at 7 bases. The CDR3 has 15 residues. With V trimmed by 0 bases and J by 7 bases, 8 bases remained unmatched. The germline V gene has CDR1 SGHVS and CDR2 FQNEAQ. The CDR3 DNA sequence: TGTGCCAGCAGCTTAGCCGGGACAGCCCAGGGGACCCAGTACTTC. Translating gives CASSLAGTAQGTQYF.